What follows describes a single T cell receptor (beta chain). The antigen is undetermined. Primers included in the PCR were 60 Vbeta and 13 Jbeta primers. TCRdb's copy holds only in-frame clones and misses some; the assay was immunoSEQ multiplex PCR. Of around 100,000 clones listed, 70% to 80% were seen once; the top ten hold 3.1%. The entry originates in a study of cytomegalovirus exposure and HLA in healthy donors. General study results and limits: Several V segments, TRBV6-2 and TRBV6-3 among them, could not be told apart and were dropped.

The V gene lost 5 bases and the J gene lost 14 bases, with 21 bases spanning the gap. CDR3 length equals 13 residues. The germline V gene encodes CDR1 MNHEY and CDR2 SMNVEV (reference sequence). This receptor was obtained from a woman between 40 and 50 years old in good health and CMV-seronegative. J is TRBJ2-5 and V is TRBV27; the D is unclear. The source material was PBMCs. The CDR3: CASSPFSGLGDYF. The CDR3 DNA reads TGTGCCAGCAGTCCCTTCTCTGGGTTAGGAGATTACTTC.